Included here is one T cell receptor (beta chain) sequence, with context. As yet, its antigen is unknown. Looked up from germline, CDR1 is MDHEN and CDR2 is SYDVKM. The CDR3 is made up of 15 amino acids. The V and J ends lost 3 bases and 7 bases respectively, with 13 bases between them. The record originates from a study of cytomegalovirus exposure and HLA in healthy donors. The PCR contained 60 Vbeta and 13 Jbeta primers. Authors' methods: Unique TCR beta chains numbered around 80 million in a later analysis, with approximately 10 million shared. The method was immunoSEQ multiplex PCR; TCRdb's version includes in-frame clones alone and lacks a portion of them. That table supplies the V and J calls and clone size; D and trimming were determined from the DNA. Its clone listing holds more than 95,000 clones. Study results and caveats: Indistinguishability led to the exclusion of some V segments, TRBV6-2 and TRBV6-3 included.

The chain recombines TRBV28 with TRBJ1-6; D gene uncertain. This TCR was recovered from a man between 18 and 29 years old in good health and CMV-seronegative. The sequencing input was PBMCs. The DNA for the CDR3 is TGTGCCAGCAGTTTTGATAAACACCGAAATTCACCCCTCCACTTT. It translates to CASSFDKHRNSPLHF. The full variable domain, in which reference TRBV28 and TRBJ1-6 provide the parts outside the CDR3, is DVKVTQSSRYLVKRTGEKVFLECVQDMDHENMFWYRQDPGLGLRLIYFSYDVKMKEKGDIPEGYSVSREKKERFSLILESASTNQTSMYLCASSFDKHRNSPLHFGNGTRLTVT.